Detailed here is one T cell receptor (beta chain). Antigen specificity is unknown. Combining a sample-barcoded 5' primer with a J-beta primer mix, a second PCR ran for about 7 to 11 cycles. TCRdb re-called the 5' RACE reads with MiXCR, one entry per CDR3 protein. The sample has roughly 1,000,000 distinct CDR3 sequences; roughly 24% are singletons. This specimen belongs to a study of blood T cells in healthy people across ages. Overall study context: Template switching caught about one barcoded beta molecule for each two T cells. Notes on the study in general: CMV status of donors was unknown, possibly confounding expanded clonotype changes. Aged donors had fewer naive CD4+ cells and lower diversity than long-lived donors.

These data are also associated with another study on T cells of mothers and their children. As that report states: Maternal samples each gave over 8 million TCR beta CDR3 reads, and child samples several million each.

The sequenced sample was blood. This clonotype was obtained from a girl aged 2 to 10 in good health.

The CDR3 sequence is CASSLSGPNYYEQYF. CDR3 bases: TGTGCCAGCAGTTTATCAGGACCTAATTACTACGAGCAGTACTTC. V is TRBV27 and J is TRBJ2-7; no firm D call. Trimming took 0 bases from V and 3 from J, leaving 12 bases between them. Per the germline V gene, CDR1 is MNHEY and CDR2 is SMNVEV (reference sequence). This CDR3 has 15 amino acids.